This is a list of T cell receptor beta chains from one sample in a study of blood T cells in healthy people across ages. MiXCR, applied by TCRdb to the 5' RACE reads, yields one record per CDR3 protein. Found here are approximately 880,000 distinct CDR3 sequences, under 50% of them singletons; the top ten hold around 15%. Material for sequencing was blood. All receptors derive from a man aged 25-40 years in good health. Each CDR3 is given with its conserved first and last residue. D genes are given only for firm matches. Not all rows give a size; the values are once, few, many and, for expanded clones, a class.

abundance | j_gene | d_gene | v_gene | CDR3aa | CDR3nt
NA | TRBJ2-3 | NA | TRBV3-1 | CASSHYERYTQYF | TGTGCCAGCAGCCATTATGAACGATATACGCAGTATTTT
NA | TRBJ2-7 | NA | TRBV28 | CASVSPGRGVREQYF | TGTGCCAGCGTCTCGCCGGGCAGGGGTGTAAGGGAGCAGTACTTC
many | TRBJ2-5 | TRBD1 | TRBV5-1 | CASSYGQGETQYF | TGCGCCAGCAGCTACGGACAGGGAGAGACCCAGTACTTC
many | TRBJ2-7 | TRBD1 | TRBV29-1 | CSVEETGTEAYEQYF | TGCAGCGTTGAAGAAACCGGGACAGAAGCCTACGAGCAGTACTTC
NA | TRBJ1-5 | TRBD1 | TRBV3-1 | CASSPQGTGGNQPQHF | TGTGCCAGCAGCCCTCAAGGGACAGGGGGCAATCAGCCCCAGCATTTT
NA | TRBJ2-3 | TRBD1 | TRBV9 | CASSVGQGAKVVDTQYF | TGTGCCAGCAGCGTAGGTCAGGGGGCGAAGGTCGTAGATACGCAGTATTTT
once | TRBJ2-1 | NA | TRBV7-9 | CASSPRKWGGRDEQFF | TGTGCCAGCAGTCCTAGGAAGTGGGGGGGCAGGGATGAGCAGTTCTTC
NA | TRBJ2-1 | NA | TRBV4-2 | CASSLEAGTNEQFF | TGTGCCAGCAGCCTGGAAGCAGGTACGAATGAGCAGTTCTTC
NA | TRBJ2-7 | NA | TRBV6-6 | CASSNPQGASIEQYF | TGTGCCAGCAGTAACCCCCAGGGCGCGAGCATCGAGCAGTACTTC
NA | TRBJ1-6 | NA | TRBV7-9 | CASSFGDTHNSPLHF | TGTGCCAGCAGCTTTGGGGACACCCATAATTCACCCCTCCACTTT
once | TRBJ2-2 | NA | TRBV6-2/TRBV6-3 | CASSYSENTGELFF | TGTGCCAGCAGTTACTCGGAAAACACCGGGGAGCTGTTTTTT
few | TRBJ2-1 | NA | TRBV3-1 | CASSQDRSFHNEQFF | TGTGCCAGCAGCCAAGATAGAAGCTTCCACAATGAGCAGTTCTTC
NA | TRBJ2-2 | NA | TRBV5-1 | CASSPLAEKWSGELFF | TGCGCCAGCAGCCCACTGGCTGAAAAGTGGAGCGGGGAGCTGTTTTTT
NA | TRBJ1-1 | TRBD1 | TRBV3-1 | CASSLPGQGEGTEAFF | TGTGCCAGCAGCCTCCCCGGGCAGGGGGAGGGCACTGAAGCTTTCTTT
NA | TRBJ2-3 | NA | TRBV6-5 | CASSYTAATTSTDTQYF | TGTGCCAGCAGTTACACGGCGGCGACTACTAGCACAGATACGCAGTATTTT
NA | TRBJ2-3 | TRBD1 | TRBV7-6 | CASSSGQRDRPILTDTQYF | TGTGCCAGCAGCTCAGGACAAAGGGACAGGCCAATCCTCACAGATACGCAGTATTTT
few | TRBJ2-5 | NA | TRBV12-3/TRBV12-4 | CASSLFVQETQYF | TGTGCCAGCAGTTTATTTGTCCAAGAGACCCAGTACTTC
few | TRBJ2-3 | TRBD2 | TRBV3-1 | CASSPPGLAGRLGTDTQYF | TGTGCCAGCAGCCCTCCTGGGCTAGCGGGGAGGTTGGGCACAGATACGCAGTATTTT
NA | TRBJ2-7 | TRBD2 | TRBV4-2 | CASGTTSGGTYEQYF | TGTGCCAGCGGAACCACTAGCGGGGGTACCTACGAGCAGTACTTC
few | TRBJ1-5 | NA | TRBV20-1 | CSAFQDRNQPQHF | TGCAGTGCTTTCCAGGACCGCAATCAGCCCCAGCATTTT
many | TRBJ2-1 | NA | TRBV7-2 | CASSRTYNEQFF | TGTGCCAGCAGCAGGACTTACAATGAGCAGTTCTTC
NA | TRBJ2-6 | NA | TRBV6-1 | CASSEAVHTSSGANVLTF | TGTGCCAGCAGTGAAGCAGTACATACTAGCTCTGGGGCCAACGTCCTGACTTTC
NA | TRBJ1-1 | NA | TRBV20-1 | CSAPGPRAFF | TGCAGTGCCCCGGGGCCGAGGGCTTTCTTT
NA | TRBJ2-1 | NA | TRBV29-1 | CSVGQVSYNEQFF | TGCAGCGTGGGACAAGTCTCCTACAATGAGCAGTTCTTC